The clone carrying this TCR beta chain was recorded once. The antigen is undetermined. This CDR3 has 15 amino acids. Germline trimming cut 1 base from V and 5 bases from J; bases unmatched to any gene: 4. Per the germline V gene, CDR1 is SGHRS and CDR2 is YFSETQ. This sample is drawn from a study of identifying expanded T cells in peripheral blood. General study points: Across healthy donors, higher total template counts meant significantly greater approximately 2-week count variance. Roughly 1.2 clones differed between technical replicates, versus around 15 and 19 over time.

The protocol was immunoSEQ multiplex PCR, while the TCRdb copy is restricted to in-frame clones and leaves out a portion. The table lists approximately 59,000 clones, roughly nine tenths of them singletons, with about 3.8% in the top ten. The origin of this receptor is a person aged 18 to 70 in good health. The chain recombines TRBV5-1 with TRBJ2-1; 9 bases are a match to TRBD2. Sequenced input: blood. CDR3 sequence (DNA): TGCGCCAGCAGCTTGCGTAGCGGGGGAAACAATGAGCAGTTCTTC. Protein product: CASSLRSGGNNEQFF.